The rows below give T cell receptor beta chains drawn from one sample of a study of shared clonotypes between healthy human individuals. Some clones are missing from TCRdb's copy, which holds only in-frame ones; the method was immunoSEQ multiplex PCR. This table has over 95,000 clones, roughly 50% appearing once. The sample consisted of PBMCs. Receptors were obtained from a woman aged 40 to 50 in good health. Some clones in this sample may be carry-over from other donors' samples. CDR3s include the opening cysteine and the closing phenylalanine or tryptophan. A D gene is named only where the DNA matches it firmly. Size values are once, few and many counts, or a class for expanded clones, and some rows have none.

j_call d_call clone_size v_call cdr3_aa cdr3_nt
TRBJ1-5 TRBD1 many TRBV28 CASSFSDRGHQPQHF TGTGCCAGCAGTTTCTCGGACAGGGGTCATCAGCCCCAGCATTTT
TRBJ2-7 TRBD1 NA TRBV4-3 CASSLGQGTYEQYF TGCGCCAGCAGCCTGGGACAGGGGACCTACGAGCAGTACTTC
TRBJ1-2 NA NA TRBV5-1 CASSLAGALRGYTF TGCGCCAGCAGCTTGGCCGGAGCCCTTAGGGGCTACACCTTC
TRBJ2-7 NA NA TRBV28 CASSLLPPGVNPYEQYF TGTGCCAGCAGTTTATTGCCCCCGGGGGTTAACCCCTACGAGCAGTACTTC
TRBJ2-2 TRBD1 many TRBV19 CASSSDRRKLFF TGTGCCAGTAGTTCGGACAGGCGGAAGCTGTTTTTT
TRBJ2-7 TRBD2 few TRBV5-4 CASSSPTSGRDEQYF TGTGCCAGCAGCTCCCCGACTAGCGGCAGGGACGAGCAGTACTTC
TRBJ2-5 TRBD1 NA TRBV28 CASSFIRDRVRETQYF TGTGCCAGCAGTTTCATCCGGGACAGGGTGCGAGAGACCCAGTACTTC
TRBJ2-1 NA many TRBV30 CAWSVLGGRPHEQFF TGTGCCTGGAGTGTACTGGGTGGGAGGCCCCATGAGCAGTTCTTC
TRBJ2-7 TRBD2 few TRBV7-2 CASSPLGTSGGLYEQYF TGTGCCAGCAGCCCCTTAGGGACTAGCGGGGGTCTTTACGAGCAGTACTTC
TRBJ2-3 TRBD2 many TRBV4-2 CASSQEVVSGSWYTQYF TGTGCCAGCAGCCAAGAAGTGGTTAGCGGGAGTTGGTATACGCAGTATTTT
TRBJ2-6 NA many TRBV30 CAWSEGSGANVPTF TGTGCCTGGAGTGAGGGCTCTGGGGCCAACGTCCCGACTTTC
TRBJ1-1 NA many TRBV9 CASSEGGLNTEAFF TGTGCCAGCAGCGAGGGCGGCTTGAACACTGAAGCTTTCTTT
TRBJ2-3 NA few TRBV7-6 CASSLSGERGTDTQYF TGTGCCAGCAGCTTATCCGGGGAAAGGGGCACAGATACGCAGTATTTT
TRBJ2-7 TRBD1 few TRBV5-1 CASSLARGGASYEQYF TGCGCCAGCAGCTTGGCCCGAGGGGGCGCTTCCTACGAGCAGTACTTC
TRBJ2-4 NA NA TRBV19 CASSIQDEDIQYF TGTGCCAGTAGTATTCAGGACGAGGACATTCAGTACTTC
TRBJ1-5 NA NA TRBV20-1 CSARGPGAQHF TGCAGTGCTAGAGGCCCGGGGGCCCAGCATTTT
TRBJ2-7 NA few TRBV30 CAWSPPFTFREQYF TGTGCCTGGAGTCCGCCGTTCACGTTCCGCGAGCAGTACTTC
TRBJ2-7 TRBD1 NA TRBV7-3 CASSTGGSGEQYF TGTGCCAGCAGCACAGGGGGCTCAGGCGAGCAGTACTTC
TRBJ2-1 TRBD2 NA TRBV4-1 CASSQAPLAGVDEQFF TGCGCCAGCAGCCAAGCGCCACTAGCGGGAGTCGATGAGCAGTTCTTC
TRBJ1-2 NA many TRBV30 CAWRGKGRVGYTF TGTGCCTGGAGGGGGAAGGGAAGGGTTGGCTACACCTTC
TRBJ2-7 NA NA TRBV19 CASTSDSLGSYEQYF TGTGCCAGTACCTCAGACTCCCTGGGGTCCTACGAGCAGTACTTC
TRBJ2-7 TRBD2 NA TRBV28 CASQSGSDYEQYF TGTGCCAGCCAAAGCGGGAGTGACTACGAGCAGTACTTC
TRBJ2-7 NA NA TRBV6-4 CASSDLPYEQYF TGTGCCAGCAGTGATTTGCCCTACGAGCAGTACTTC
TRBJ2-7 NA NA TRBV4-1 CASSQAVSGSPRSYEQYF TGCGCCAGCAGCCAAGCCGTGAGTGGCTCACCCCGCTCCTACGAGCAGTACTTC
TRBJ2-6 TRBD1 many TRBV29-1 CSVEFLGQGGSGANVLTF TGCAGCGTTGAATTTTTGGGACAGGGAGGCTCTGGGGCCAACGTCCTGACTTTC
TRBJ1-5 NA NA TRBV30 CAWSWGIEKPQHF TGTGCCTGGAGTTGGGGAATCGAGAAGCCCCAGCATTTT
TRBJ2-2 NA NA TRBV28 CASSPNTGELFF TGTGCCAGCAGCCCTAACACCGGGGAGCTGTTTTTT
TRBJ2-7 NA NA TRBV28 CASSLRGRDFGEQYF TGTGCCAGCAGTTTAAGGGGGCGGGACTTCGGGGAGCAGTACTTC
TRBJ1-5 TRBD1 few TRBV28 CASSPLTGNNQPQHF TGTGCCAGCAGTCCCTTGACAGGGAACAATCAGCCCCAGCATTTT
TRBJ1-5 NA few TRBV7-9 CASSRNWGALDSNQPQHF TGTGCCAGCAGTAGAAACTGGGGTGCTCTCGATAGCAATCAGCCCCAGCATTTT
TRBJ2-3 NA NA TRBV9 CASSGQLDTQYF TGTGCCAGCAGCGGTCAACTAGATACGCAGTATTTT
TRBJ2-1 TRBD2 NA TRBV27 CATSPGLADSYNEQFF TGTGCCACCTCCCCGGGACTAGCGGATTCCTACAATGAGCAGTTCTTC
TRBJ1-3 NA NA TRBV20-1 CSASLTNTIYF TGCAGTGCTAGTTTGACAAACACCATATATTTT
TRBJ2-7 TRBD1 NA TRBV2 CASSSRGLGEQYF TGTGCCAGCAGTTCAAGGGGGCTAGGTGAGCAGTACTTC
TRBJ2-7 NA medium-sized TRBV15 CATSLQMRGPPYEQYF TGTGCCACCAGCTTGCAAATGCGGGGGCCACCCTACGAGCAGTACTTC
TRBJ1-1 NA many TRBV18 CASSLRNTEAFF TGTGCCAGCTCACTCCGGAACACTGAAGCTTTCTTT
TRBJ2-2 NA few TRBV9 CASNQRTGELFF TGTGCCAGCAACCAGCGGACCGGGGAGCTGTTTTTT
TRBJ2-3 NA few TRBV29-1 CSVATSGAVDTQYF TGCAGCGTTGCGACGTCAGGGGCCGTCGATACGCAGTATTTT
TRBJ2-7 NA NA TRBV7-2 CASSATYEQYF TGTGCCAGCAGCGCCACCTACGAGCAGTACTTC
TRBJ2-7 NA NA TRBV28 CASSLMSRDGRGNEQYF TGTGCCAGCAGCCTCATGAGCCGGGACGGCCGAGGGAACGAGCAGTACTTC
TRBJ2-4 TRBD1 NA TRBV2 CASRNSGQGNIQYF TGTGCCAGCAGAAATAGTGGACAGGGAAACATTCAGTACTTC
TRBJ2-7 NA many TRBV30 CAWSLDARTYEQYF TGTGCCTGGAGTTTGGACGCACGAACCTACGAGCAGTACTTC
TRBJ1-4 TRBD1 NA TRBV5-4 CASSLAGGQGGGEKLFF TGTGCCAGCAGCTTGGCTGGGGGACAGGGCGGCGGTGAAAAACTGTTTTTT
TRBJ2-6 NA few TRBV5-5 CASSWDPGANVLTF TGTGCCAGCAGCTGGGACCCCGGGGCCAACGTCCTGACTTTC
TRBJ2-5 TRBD1 NA TRBV19 CASRGQGLETQYF TGTGCCAGTAGGGGACAGGGGCTGGAGACCCAGTACTTC
TRBJ2-5 NA NA TRBV5-6 CASSGTAVQETQYF TGTGCCAGCAGTGGGACGGCGGTTCAAGAGACCCAGTACTTC
TRBJ1-1 NA many TRBV4-1 CASSQVGGRATEAFF TGCGCCAGCAGCCAAGTAGGGGGACGAGCCACTGAAGCTTTCTTT
TRBJ2-7 TRBD2 NA TRBV5-4 CASSPNGLVPPYEQYF TGTGCCAGCAGCCCTAACGGACTAGTCCCACCCTACGAGCAGTACTTC
TRBJ2-5 TRBD1 many TRBV7-3 CASSPDRGLGETQYF TGTGCCAGCAGCCCCGACAGGGGGCTCGGAGAGACCCAGTACTTC